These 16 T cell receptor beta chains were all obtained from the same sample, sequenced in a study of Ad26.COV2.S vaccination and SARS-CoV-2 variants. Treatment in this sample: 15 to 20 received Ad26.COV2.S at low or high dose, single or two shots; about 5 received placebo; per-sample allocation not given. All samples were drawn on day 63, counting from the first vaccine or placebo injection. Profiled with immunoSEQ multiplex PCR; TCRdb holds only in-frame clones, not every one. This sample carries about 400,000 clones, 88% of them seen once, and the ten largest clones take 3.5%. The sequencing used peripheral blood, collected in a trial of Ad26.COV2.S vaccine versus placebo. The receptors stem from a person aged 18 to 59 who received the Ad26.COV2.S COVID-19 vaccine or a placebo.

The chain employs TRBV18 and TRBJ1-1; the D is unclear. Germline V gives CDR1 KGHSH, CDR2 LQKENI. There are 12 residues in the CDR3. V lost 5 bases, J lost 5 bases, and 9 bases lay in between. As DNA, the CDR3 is TGTGCCAGCTCAGGAAAGGAGACTGAAGCTTTCTTT. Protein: CASSGKETEAFF.

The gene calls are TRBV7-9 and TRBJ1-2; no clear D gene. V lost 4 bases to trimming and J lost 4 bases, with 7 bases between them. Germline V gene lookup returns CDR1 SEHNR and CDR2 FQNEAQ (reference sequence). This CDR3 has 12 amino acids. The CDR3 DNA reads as TGTGCCAGCAGCTCCACTAGCTATGGCTACACCTTC. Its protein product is CASSSTSYGYTF.

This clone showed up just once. CDR3: CASSQGQGGAEAFF. In DNA, the CDR3 is TGCGCCAGCAGCCAGGGACAGGGCGGCGCTGAAGCTTTCTTT. V gene TRBV5-1 combines with J gene TRBJ1-1; 9 bases are a match to TRBD1. Germline trimming cut 4 bases from V and 6 bases from J; bases unmatched to any gene: 7. Germline V lookup: CDR1 SGHRS, CDR2 YFSETQ. The length of the CDR3 is 14 residues.

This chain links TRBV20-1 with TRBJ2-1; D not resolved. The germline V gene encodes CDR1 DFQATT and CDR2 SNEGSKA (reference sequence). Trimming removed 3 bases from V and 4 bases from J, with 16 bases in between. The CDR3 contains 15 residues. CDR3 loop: CSASIRSVIYNEQFF. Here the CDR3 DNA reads TGCAGTGCTAGTATCAGGAGCGTGATATACAATGAGCAGTTCTTC.

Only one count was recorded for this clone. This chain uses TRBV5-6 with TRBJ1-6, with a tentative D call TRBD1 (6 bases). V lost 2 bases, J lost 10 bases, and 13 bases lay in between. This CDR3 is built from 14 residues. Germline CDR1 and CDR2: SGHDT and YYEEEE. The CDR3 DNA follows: TGTGCCAGCAGCTTACCAGGGGTACAGTCACCCCTCCACTTT. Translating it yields CASSLPGVQSPLHF. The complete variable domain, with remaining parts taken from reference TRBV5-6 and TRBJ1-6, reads DAGVTQSPTHLIKTRGQQVTLRCSPKSGHDTVSWYQQALGQGPQFIFQYYEEEERQRGNFPDRFSGHQFPNYSSELNVNALLLGDSALYLCASSLPGVQSPLHFGNGTRLTVT.

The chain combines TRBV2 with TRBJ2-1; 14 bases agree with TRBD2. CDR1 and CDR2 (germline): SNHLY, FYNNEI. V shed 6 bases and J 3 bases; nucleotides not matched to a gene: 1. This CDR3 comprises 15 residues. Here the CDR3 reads CASSGLAGGYNEQFF. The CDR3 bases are TGTGCCAGCAGCGGACTAGCGGGGGGCTACAATGAGCAGTTCTTC.

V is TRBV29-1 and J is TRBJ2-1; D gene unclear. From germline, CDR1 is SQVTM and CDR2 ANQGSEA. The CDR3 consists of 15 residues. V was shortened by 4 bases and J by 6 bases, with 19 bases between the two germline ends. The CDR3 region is CSVVIRPQDSNEQFF. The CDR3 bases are TGCAGCGTTGTCATTCGCCCGCAGGATAGCAATGAGCAGTTCTTC.

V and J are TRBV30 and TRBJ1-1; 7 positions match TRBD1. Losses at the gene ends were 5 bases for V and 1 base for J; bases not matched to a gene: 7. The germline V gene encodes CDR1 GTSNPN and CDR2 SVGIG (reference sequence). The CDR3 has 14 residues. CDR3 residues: CAWEAGTENTEAFF. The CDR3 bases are TGTGCCTGGGAAGCCGGGACAGAGAACACTGAAGCTTTCTTT.

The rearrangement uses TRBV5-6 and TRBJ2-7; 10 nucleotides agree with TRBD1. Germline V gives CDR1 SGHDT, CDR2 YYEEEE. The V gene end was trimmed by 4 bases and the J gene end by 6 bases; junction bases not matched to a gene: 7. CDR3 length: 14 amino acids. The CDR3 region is CASSPNWDRGEQYF. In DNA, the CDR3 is TGTGCCAGCAGCCCTAACTGGGACAGGGGCGAGCAGTACTTC.

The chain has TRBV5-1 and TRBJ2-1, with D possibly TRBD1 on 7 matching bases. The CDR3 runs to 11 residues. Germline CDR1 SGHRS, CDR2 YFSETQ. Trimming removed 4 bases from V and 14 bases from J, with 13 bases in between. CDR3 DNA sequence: TGCGCCAGCAGCCCCGGAGGGGGCGAGTTCTTC. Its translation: CASSPGGGEFF.

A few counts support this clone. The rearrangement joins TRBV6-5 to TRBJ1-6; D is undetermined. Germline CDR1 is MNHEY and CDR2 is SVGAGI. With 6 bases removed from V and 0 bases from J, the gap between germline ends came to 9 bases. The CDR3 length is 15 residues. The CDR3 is CASSSGSSYNSPLHF. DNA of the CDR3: TGTGCCAGCAGCTCGGGGAGCTCCTATAATTCACCCCTCCACTTT.

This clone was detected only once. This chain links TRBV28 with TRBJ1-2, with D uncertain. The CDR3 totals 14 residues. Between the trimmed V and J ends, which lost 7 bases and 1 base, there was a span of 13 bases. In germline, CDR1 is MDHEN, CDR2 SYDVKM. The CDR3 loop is CASNGPGSNYGYTF. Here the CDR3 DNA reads TGTGCCAGCAACGGTCCGGGCAGTAACTATGGCTACACCTTC.

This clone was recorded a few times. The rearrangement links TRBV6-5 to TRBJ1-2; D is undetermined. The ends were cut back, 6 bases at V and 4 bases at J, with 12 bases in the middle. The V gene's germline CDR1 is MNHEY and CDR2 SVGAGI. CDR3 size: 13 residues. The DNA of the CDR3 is TGTGCCAGCAGGGCGAATTTGGGCTATGGCTACACCTTC. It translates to CASRANLGYGYTF.

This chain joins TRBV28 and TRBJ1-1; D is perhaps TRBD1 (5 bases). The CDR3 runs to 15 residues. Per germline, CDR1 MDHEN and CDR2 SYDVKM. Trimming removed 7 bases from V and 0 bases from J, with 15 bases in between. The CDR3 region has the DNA TGTGCCAGCAACCTAGGGACCTCGATGAACACTGAAGCTTTCTTT. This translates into CASNLGTSMNTEAFF.

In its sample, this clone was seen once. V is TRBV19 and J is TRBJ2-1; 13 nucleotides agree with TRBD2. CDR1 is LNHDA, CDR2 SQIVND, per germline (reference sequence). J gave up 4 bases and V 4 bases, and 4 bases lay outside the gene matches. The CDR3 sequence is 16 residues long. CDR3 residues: CASSRRLAGGYNEQFF. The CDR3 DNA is TGTGCCAGTAGTAGGAGACTAGCGGGGGGATACAATGAGCAGTTCTTC.

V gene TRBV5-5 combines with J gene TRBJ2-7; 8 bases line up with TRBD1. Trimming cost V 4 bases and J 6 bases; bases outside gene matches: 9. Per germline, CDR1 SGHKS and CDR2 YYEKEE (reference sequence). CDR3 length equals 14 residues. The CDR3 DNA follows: TGTGCCAGCAGCGTGGACAGGGTGAAAGGCGAGCAGTACTTC. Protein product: CASSVDRVKGEQYF.